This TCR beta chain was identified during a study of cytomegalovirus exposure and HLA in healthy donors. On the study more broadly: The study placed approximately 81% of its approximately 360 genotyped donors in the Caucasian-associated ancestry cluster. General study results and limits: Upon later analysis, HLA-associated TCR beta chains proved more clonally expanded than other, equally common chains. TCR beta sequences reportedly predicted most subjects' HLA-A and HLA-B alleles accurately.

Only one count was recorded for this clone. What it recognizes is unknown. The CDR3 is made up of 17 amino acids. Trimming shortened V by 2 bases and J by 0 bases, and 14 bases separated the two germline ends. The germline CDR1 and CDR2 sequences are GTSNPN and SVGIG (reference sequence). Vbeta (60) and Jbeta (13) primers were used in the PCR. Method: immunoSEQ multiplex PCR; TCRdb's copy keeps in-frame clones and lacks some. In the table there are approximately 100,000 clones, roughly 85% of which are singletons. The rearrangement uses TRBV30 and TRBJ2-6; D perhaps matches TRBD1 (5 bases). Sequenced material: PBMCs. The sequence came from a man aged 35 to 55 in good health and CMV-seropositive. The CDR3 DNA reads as TGTGCCTGGAGTCTGGGGCGGACAAGCTCTGGGGCCAACGTCCTGACTTTC. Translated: CAWSLGRTSSGANVLTF.